This is a list of T cell receptor beta chains from one sample in a study of shared clonotypes between healthy human individuals. The method was immunoSEQ multiplex PCR; TCRdb's version includes in-frame clones alone and lacks a portion of them. The data show about 1.1 million clones, with around 82% seen just once and 0.6% to 0.7% held by the top ten. The source material was memory CD4+ T cells from PBMCs. The receptors originated from a young man in good health. Some clones in this sample may be carry-over from other donors' samples. The CDR3 runs from the conserved cysteine through the conserved F or W.

TRBJ2-5 TRBV18 CASSPDRGIETQYF
TRBJ2-5 TRBV5-6 CASSWTIQGVDETQYF
TRBJ1-5 TRBV30 CAWSRQGSSNQPQHF
TRBJ2-7 TRBV6-1 CASRHRQGRSYEQYF
TRBJ2-2 TRBV10-1 CASSASNTGELFF
TRBJ2-5 TRBV5-1 CASSLAAGGDETQYF
TRBJ1-6 TRBV30 CAWREVQLYNSPLHF
TRBJ2-7 TRBV6-6 CASSLDGYEQYF
TRBJ1-1 TRBV7-8 CASSRTGVNTEAFF
TRBJ2-3 TRBV11-2 CASSLGNRVLSSDTQYF
TRBJ2-7 TRBV28 CASSSPGSGTYEQYF
TRBJ2-1 TRBV13 CASSLGLAGVEQFF
TRBJ2-3 TRBV6-5 CASTRAGATDTQYF
TRBJ2-3 TRBV4-1 CASSPLGVDTQYF
TRBJ2-2 TRBV9 CASSPRVVETGELFF
TRBJ2-3 TRBV30 CAWKASGRIAQYF
TRBJ2-1 TRBV28 CASSFAGTSLNEQFF